This T cell receptor beta chain was sequenced during a study of lymphopenia after photon versus proton radiotherapy. Study-wide points: Better survival with proton therapy was suggested as possible, not demonstrated.

V was clipped by 4 bases and J by 8 bases, with 13 bases between them. The germline gives CDR1 SGHRS, CDR2 YFSETQ. The CDR3 is made up of 13 amino acids. Turning to this clone: Its antigen is not known.

Libraries were prepared by immunoSEQ multiplex PCR; TCRdb keeps only in-frame clonotypes and omits some of them. Here the sample spans some 29,000 clones, 87% being singletons. The rearrangement uses TRBV5-1 and TRBJ2-1; D unresolved. The receptor was derived from a woman aged 55 to 70 with cholangiocarcinoma. Some clones in this sample may be carry-over from other donors' samples. Here the sequenced sample was peripheral blood, taken from a patient treated with proton-based radiotherapy. The CDR3 here is CASSPVPADEQFF. CDR3 bases: TGCGCCAGCAGCCCCGTGCCAGCCGATGAGCAGTTCTTC.